The TCR beta chain described here comes from a study of T cells in Graves' hyperthyroidism and ophthalmopathy (dated by TCRdb to 2018 to 2020). As for the study more broadly: Peripheral blood samples were taken at initial diagnosis, before any treatment was given. Thyroid tissue and blood T-cell repertoires from several Graves' hyperthyroidism patients were also compared in the study. Whether ophthalmopathy could be predicted prospectively was tested in an independent validation cohort made up of under 20 hyperthyroidism patients plus 17 patients who later progressed to ophthalmopathy. The paper describes TCR Vbeta CDR3 sequencing of roughly 130 peripheral blood samples, made up of 43 ophthalmopathy patients, 70 to 80 hyperthyroidism patients and approximately 17 progressor patients. After sampling, hyperthyroidism patients received methimazole starting at 30 mg daily, and ophthalmopathy patients received high-dose intravenous methylprednisolone. The 100 discovery patients were divided at random into training and test sets in a 7:3 ratio. A discovery cohort of roughly 96 patients, roughly 43 with Graves' ophthalmopathy and about 60 with stable Graves' hyperthyroidism, was used to find distinguishing TCR V-J signatures. Summary of the overall study and its limitations: In validation, the model predicted progression to ophthalmopathy a median of 6.5 months before onset, with over 60% sensitivity and more than 72% specificity. No statistical method was used to fix the sample size in advance, and group allocation was not hidden from the investigators. Ophthalmopathy was separated from stable hyperthyroidism by a 13 V-J signature model, with approximately 90% sensitivity and 81% to 83% specificity obtained in cross-validation and 80%/75% obtained in testing. Blood samples also contained most of the expanded thyroid clonotypes (frequency above 0.001), which suggests that blood repertoires may reflect thyroid immune responses.

Stable Graves' hyperthyroidism was defined as the absence of progression to ophthalmopathy over 18 months of follow-up. Hyperthyroidism patients were aged 18 to 65 years and newly diagnosed, with disease duration of less than 2 months. Patients with uncontrolled infections, other autoimmune diseases, pregnancy or lactation were excluded. Clinical symptoms, serum thyroxine and TRAb, thyroid ultrasound, and orbital computed tomography formed the basis for the diagnoses. PBMCs were separated from 10 ml of fresh peripheral blood using Ficoll-Paque density gradient centrifugation. Total RNA was extracted with Trizol reagent, and quality was checked on an Agilent 2100 Bioanalyzer. Based on the germline V gene, the CDR1 and CDR2 sequences are SGHAT and FQNNGV. Trimming at the junction amounts to 6 bases on V and 7 bases on J, and the germline ends lie 10 bases apart. The CDR3 starts with the cysteine, ends with the phenylalanine, and has 12 residues. Only CDR3 DNA is held: 36 bases, read in frame from base 1.

Amplification of TCR beta CDR3 regions was carried out from RNA transcripts. The TCR CDR3 was subjected to a first round of RT-PCR using the HTBI primer set and the Qiagen OneStep RT-PCR kit. The libraries were constructed in a second round of multiplex PCR and then size-selected and purified. Paired-end sequencing of the libraries was performed with 100 bp reads on an Illumina HiSeq2000. The paper's data handling went like this. SOAPnuke was used to process the raw data, removing reads that contained adapters or uncalled bases, had a mean Phred below 15, or lacked an exact match to the constant primer or identifier. High-quality paired reads were merged using COPE v1.2.5, and each unique nucleotide sequence was defined as a clonotype. Clonotypes were aligned to IMGT TRBV, TRBD and TRBJ reference segments using MiTCR v1.1. The analysis was restricted to V-J combinations with a frequency above 0.0001, which together covered 99% to 99.2% of the repertoires. A TCS score was defined as the ratio between F50 (clonal expansion) and ExV (chaos), using BLOSUM62-based TCRdist between CDR3 peptides within each V-J. Welch's t-statistics and random forest reduced some 510 V-J features to about 13, which were used in a naive Bayes classifier (R e1071). TCRdb trimmed public reads at Q25 via fastp, called clones via MiXCR and kept in-frame beta chains. Each CDR3 protein gets just one entry, which takes the most common genes and DNA from the rows behind it. For this entry, the V and J calls and clone size follow TCRdb and not the study's own pipeline. The sample yields more than 350,000 distinct CDR3 sequences; under 15% were counted once. The top ten hold around a third of the sample.

Notes on this clonotype: It has no known antigen specificity. It has no much larger one-base neighbor in the sample; base qualities were not kept.

This TCR was recovered from a woman aged 30 to 39 with Graves' hyperthyroidism. The chain is made from TRBV11-2 and TRBJ2-1; TRBD1 might be the D gene, on 6 matching bases. The sequencing sample was made of blood. The nucleotide sequence is given as TGTGCCAGCAGTTACAGGGTTAATGAGCAGTTCTTC. Its translation is CASSYRVNEQFF.